Each of the 4 T cell receptor beta chains below was sequenced from the same sample in a study of T cells in Graves' hyperthyroidism and ophthalmopathy (dated by TCRdb to about 2019). The library relied on multiplex PCR. Instrument on record: Illumina HiSeq 2000. TCR beta CDR3 regions were amplified from RNA transcripts. A first-round RT-PCR of the TCR CDR3 used the HTBI primer set with the Qiagen OneStep RT-PCR kit. TCRdb handled the public reads itself, with Q25 trimming in fastp and clone calling in MiXCR, and kept productive beta chains. Each entry merges the rows of one CDR3 protein and shows their most common DNA and genes. Recorded for this sample are 500,000 to 800,000 distinct CDR3 sequences; 45% of them occurred a single time. Clones ranked in the top ten supply less than 9% of the sample. The source material was peripheral blood or thyroid tissue (not recorded which). The receptors shown here come from an adult man with Graves' disease, either hyperthyroidism or ophthalmopathy (not recorded which).

This clonotype was observed a few times. The chain joins TRBV6-6 to TRBJ1-2; TRBD1 agrees at 7 bases. V shed 5 bases, J shed 5 bases, and the junction held 5 bases outside the gene matches. Germline V gene data show CDR1 as MNHNY and CDR2 as SVGAGI (reference sequence). CDR3 length: 13 amino acids. CDR3 coding DNA: TGTGCCAGCAGTGACCTGACAGGGTATGGCTACACCTTC. It is translated as CASSDLTGYGYTF.

The table lists this clonotype with many counts. This rearrangement joins TRBV4-2 to TRBJ1-4; D is ambiguous. Germline CDR1 is LGHNA and CDR2 is YNFKEQ. Trimming removed 5 bases at V and 8 bases at J, with 12 bases between. The CDR3 covers 13 residues. CDR3 region: CASSVPSDEKLFF. CDR3 in DNA: TGTGCCAGCAGCGTCCCGTCGGACGAAAAACTGTTTTTT.

Note on this clonotype: Just one base apart from a much larger clone, this may be a read error. The rearrangement links TRBV5-5 to TRBJ2-7; 11 nucleotides line up with TRBD1. The trim removed 8 bases at V and 3 bases at J, leaving 4 bases unmatched. This CDR3 has 13 residues. CDR1 is SGHKS, CDR2 YYEKEE, per germline (reference sequence). The CDR3, as DNA: TGTGCCAGACGGGACAGGGGGGACTACGAGCAGTACTTC. It is translated as CARRDRGDYEQYF.

This clonotype was counted a few times. The V gene is TRBV9, the J gene TRBJ1-4, with D maybe TRBD1 (5 bases). The germline V gene encodes CDR1 SGDLS and CDR2 YYNGEE. V was shortened by 0 bases and J by 4 bases, with 13 bases between the two germline ends. The CDR3 is 16 amino acids. In DNA form, the CDR3 reads TGTGCCAGCAGCGTAGCTTCCGGGACCCTTAATGAAAAACTGTTTTTT. Translating it yields CASSVASGTLNEKLFF.